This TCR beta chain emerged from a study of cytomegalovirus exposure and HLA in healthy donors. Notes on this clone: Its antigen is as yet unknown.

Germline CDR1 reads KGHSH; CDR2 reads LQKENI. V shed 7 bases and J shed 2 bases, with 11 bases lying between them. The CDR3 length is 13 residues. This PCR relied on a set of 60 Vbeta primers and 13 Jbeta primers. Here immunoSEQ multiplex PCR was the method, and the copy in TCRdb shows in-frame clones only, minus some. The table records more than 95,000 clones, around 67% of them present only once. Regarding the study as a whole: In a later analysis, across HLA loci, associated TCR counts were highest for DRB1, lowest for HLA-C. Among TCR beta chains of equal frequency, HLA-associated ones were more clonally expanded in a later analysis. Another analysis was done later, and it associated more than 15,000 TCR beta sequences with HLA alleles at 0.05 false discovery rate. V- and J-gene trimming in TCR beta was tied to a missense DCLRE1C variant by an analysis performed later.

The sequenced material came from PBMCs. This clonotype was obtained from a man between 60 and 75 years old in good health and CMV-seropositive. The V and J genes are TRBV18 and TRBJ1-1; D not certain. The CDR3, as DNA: TGTGCCAGCTTAAGCAATCAAAACACTGAAGCTTTCTTT. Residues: CASLSNQNTEAFF.